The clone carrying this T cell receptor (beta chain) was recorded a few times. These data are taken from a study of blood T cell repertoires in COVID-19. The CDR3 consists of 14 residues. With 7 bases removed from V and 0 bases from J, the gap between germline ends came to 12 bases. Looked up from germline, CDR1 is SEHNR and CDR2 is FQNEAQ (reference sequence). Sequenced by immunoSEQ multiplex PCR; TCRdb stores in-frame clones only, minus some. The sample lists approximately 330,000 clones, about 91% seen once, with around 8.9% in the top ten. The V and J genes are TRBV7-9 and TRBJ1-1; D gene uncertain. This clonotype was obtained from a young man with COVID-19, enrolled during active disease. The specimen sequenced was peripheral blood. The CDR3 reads CASKLSPVNTEAFF. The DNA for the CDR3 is TGTGCCAGCAAGCTTTCCCCCGTGAACACTGAAGCTTTCTTT.